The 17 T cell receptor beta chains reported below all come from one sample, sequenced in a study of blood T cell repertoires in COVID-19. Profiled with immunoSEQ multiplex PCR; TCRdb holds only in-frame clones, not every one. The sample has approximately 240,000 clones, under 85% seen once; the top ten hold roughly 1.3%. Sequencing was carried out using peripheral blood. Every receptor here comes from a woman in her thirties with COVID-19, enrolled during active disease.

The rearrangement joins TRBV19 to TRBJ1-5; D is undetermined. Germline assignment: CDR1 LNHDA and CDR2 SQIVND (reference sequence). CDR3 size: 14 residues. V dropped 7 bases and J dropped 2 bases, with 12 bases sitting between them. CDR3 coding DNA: TGTGCCAGTACCCACCGGGTACGCAATCAGCCCCAGCATTTT. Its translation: CASTHRVRNQPQHF.

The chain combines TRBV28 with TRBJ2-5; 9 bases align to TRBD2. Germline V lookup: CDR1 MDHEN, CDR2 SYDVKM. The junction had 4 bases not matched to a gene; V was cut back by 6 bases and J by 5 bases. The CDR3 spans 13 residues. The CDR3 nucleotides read TGTGCCAGCAGGCGGGGGGGCGGGGAGACCCAGTACTTC. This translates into CASRRGGGETQYF.

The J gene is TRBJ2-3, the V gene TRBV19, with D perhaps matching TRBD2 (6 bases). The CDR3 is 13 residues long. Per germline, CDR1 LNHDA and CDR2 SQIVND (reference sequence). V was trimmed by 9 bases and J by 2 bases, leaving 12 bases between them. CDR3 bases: TGTGCCAGCCAGGGACTCAACACAGATACGCAGTATTTT. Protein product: CASQGLNTDTQYF.

The DNA for the CDR3 is TGCGCCAGCAGCTTGCAAGCGGCTAGCACAGATACGCAGTATTTT. Its protein is CASSLQAASTDTQYF. The rearrangement joins TRBV5-1 to TRBJ2-3; a possible D gene is TRBD2 (5 bases). Germline CDR1 and CDR2: SGHRS and YFSETQ. The CDR3 consists of 15 residues. The ends were cut back, 1 base at V and 0 bases at J, with 9 bases in the middle.

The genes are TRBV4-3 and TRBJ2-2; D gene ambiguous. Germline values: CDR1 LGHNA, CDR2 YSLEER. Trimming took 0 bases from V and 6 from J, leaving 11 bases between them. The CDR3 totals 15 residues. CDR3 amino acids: CASSQEAAKSGELFF. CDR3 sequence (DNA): TGCGCCAGCAGCCAAGAGGCGGCCAAGTCCGGGGAGCTGTTTTTT.

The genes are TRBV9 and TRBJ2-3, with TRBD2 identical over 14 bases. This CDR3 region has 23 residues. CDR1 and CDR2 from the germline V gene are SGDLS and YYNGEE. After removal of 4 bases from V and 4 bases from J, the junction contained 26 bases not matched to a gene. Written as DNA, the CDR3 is TGTGCCAGCAGCCCGAGTAGTAAGGTGGGACTAGCGGGAGTCCGACTGCATGCAGATACGCAGTATTTT. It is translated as CASSPSSKVGLAGVRLHADTQYF.

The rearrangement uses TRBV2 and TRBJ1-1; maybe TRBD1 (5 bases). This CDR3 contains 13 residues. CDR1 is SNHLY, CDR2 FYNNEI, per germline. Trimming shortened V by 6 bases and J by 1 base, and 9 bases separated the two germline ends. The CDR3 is CASRLGQNTEAFF. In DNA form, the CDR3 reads TGTGCCAGCAGGCTTGGACAGAACACTGAAGCTTTCTTT.

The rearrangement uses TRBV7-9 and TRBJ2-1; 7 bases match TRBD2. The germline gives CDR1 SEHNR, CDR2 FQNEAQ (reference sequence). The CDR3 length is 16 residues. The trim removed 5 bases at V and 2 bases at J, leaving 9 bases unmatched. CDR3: CASSGSRDYPYNEQFF. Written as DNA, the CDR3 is TGTGCCAGCAGCGGAAGCCGGGACTACCCCTACAATGAGCAGTTCTTC.

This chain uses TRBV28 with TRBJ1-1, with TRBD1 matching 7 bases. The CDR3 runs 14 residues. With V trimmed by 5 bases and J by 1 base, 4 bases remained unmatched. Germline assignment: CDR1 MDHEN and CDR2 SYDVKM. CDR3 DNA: TGTGCCAGCAGTCCAGGGGGGCCGAACACTGAAGCTTTCTTT. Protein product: CASSPGGPNTEAFF. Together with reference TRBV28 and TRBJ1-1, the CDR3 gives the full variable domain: DVKVTQSSRYLVKRTGEKVFLECVQDMDHENMFWYRQDPGLGLRLIYFSYDVKMKEKGDIPEGYSVSREKKERFSLILESASTNQTSMYLCASSPGGPNTEAFFGQGTRLTVV.

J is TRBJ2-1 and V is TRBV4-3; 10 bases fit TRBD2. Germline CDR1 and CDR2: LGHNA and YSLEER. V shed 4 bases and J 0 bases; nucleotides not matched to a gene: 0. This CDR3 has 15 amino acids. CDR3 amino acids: CASSLAGGSYNEQFF. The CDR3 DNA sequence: TGCGCCAGCAGCCTAGCGGGGGGCTCCTACAATGAGCAGTTCTTC.

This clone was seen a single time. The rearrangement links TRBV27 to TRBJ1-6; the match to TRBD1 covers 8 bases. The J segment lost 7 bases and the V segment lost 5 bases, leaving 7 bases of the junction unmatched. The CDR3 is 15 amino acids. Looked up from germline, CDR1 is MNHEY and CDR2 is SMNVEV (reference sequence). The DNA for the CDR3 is TGTGCCAGCAGTGGACTCGGACAGGGAAATTCACCCCTCCACTTT. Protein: CASSGLGQGNSPLHF.

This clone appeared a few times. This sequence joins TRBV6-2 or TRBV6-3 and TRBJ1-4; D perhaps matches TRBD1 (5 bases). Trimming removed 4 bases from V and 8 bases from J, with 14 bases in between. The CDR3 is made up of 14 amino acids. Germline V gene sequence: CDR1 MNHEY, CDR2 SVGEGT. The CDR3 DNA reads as TGTGCCAGCAGTTCCCGGACACTAATGGAAAAACTGTTTTTT. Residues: CASSSRTLMEKLFF.

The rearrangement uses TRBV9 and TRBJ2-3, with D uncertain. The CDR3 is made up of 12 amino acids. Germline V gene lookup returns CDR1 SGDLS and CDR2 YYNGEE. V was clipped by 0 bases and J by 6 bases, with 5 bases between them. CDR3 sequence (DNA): TGTGCCAGCAGCGTAGCCCGGGATACGCAGTATTTT. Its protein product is CASSVARDTQYF.

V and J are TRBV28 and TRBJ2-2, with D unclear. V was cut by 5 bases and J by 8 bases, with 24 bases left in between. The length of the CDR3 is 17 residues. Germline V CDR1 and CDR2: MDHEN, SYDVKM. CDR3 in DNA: TGTGCCAGCAGTCCTAGATCCGGCCGGAACTGGCGAGGGGAGCTGTTTTTT. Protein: CASSPRSGRNWRGELFF.

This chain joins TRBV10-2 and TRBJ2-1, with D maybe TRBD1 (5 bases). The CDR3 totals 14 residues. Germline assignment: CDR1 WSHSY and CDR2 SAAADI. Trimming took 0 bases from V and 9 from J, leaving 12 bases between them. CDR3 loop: CASSESSRAGEQFF. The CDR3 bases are TGCGCCAGCAGTGAGTCGAGCAGGGCCGGTGAGCAGTTCTTC.

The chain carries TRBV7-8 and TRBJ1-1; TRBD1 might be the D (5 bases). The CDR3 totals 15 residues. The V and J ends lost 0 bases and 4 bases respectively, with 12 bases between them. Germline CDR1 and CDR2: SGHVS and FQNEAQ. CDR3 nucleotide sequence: TGTGCCAGCAGCTTAGCAGGGGTCGGGAGCACTGAAGCTTTCTTT. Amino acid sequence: CASSLAGVGSTEAFF. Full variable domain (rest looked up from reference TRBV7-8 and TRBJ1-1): GAGVSQSPRYKVAKRGQDVALRCDPISGHVSLFWYQQALGQGPEFLTYFQNEAQLDKSGLPSDRFFAERPEGSVSTLKIQRTQQEDSAVYLCASSLAGVGSTEAFFGQGTRLTVV.

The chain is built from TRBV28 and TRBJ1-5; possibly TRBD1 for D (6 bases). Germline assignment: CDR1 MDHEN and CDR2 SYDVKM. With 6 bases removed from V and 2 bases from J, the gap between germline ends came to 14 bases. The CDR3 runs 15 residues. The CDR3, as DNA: TGTGCCAGCAGACCCGACAGGATAGGCAATCAGCCCCAGCATTTT. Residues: CASRPDRIGNQPQHF. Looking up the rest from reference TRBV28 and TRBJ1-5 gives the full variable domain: DVKVTQSSRYLVKRTGEKVFLECVQDMDHENMFWYRQDPGLGLRLIYFSYDVKMKEKGDIPEGYSVSREKKERFSLILESASTNQTSMYLCASRPDRIGNQPQHFGDGTRLSIL.